Listed here are 31 T cell receptor beta chains from one sample, sequenced in a study of blood T cells in healthy people across ages. PCR was performed a second time for about 6 to 11 cycles using a sample-barcoded 5' primer and a J-beta primer mix. One entry per CDR3 protein results from TCRdb running MiXCR on the 5' RACE reads. The table shows some 1.5 million distinct CDR3 sequences, with under 30% occurring only once. The sample taken for sequencing was blood. These receptors came from a woman aged 25 to 45 in good health.

The chain joins TRBV20-1 to TRBJ1-1; no definite D call. Germline loops: CDR1 DFQATT, CDR2 SNEGSKA (reference sequence). V was cut by 3 bases and J by 7 bases, with 18 bases left in between. This CDR3 spans 14 amino acids. CDR3 loop: CSASGNGPGIEAFF. For the CDR3, the DNA is TGCAGTGCTAGTGGGAACGGGCCCGGTATTGAAGCTTTCTTT.

This clonotype was counted only a few times. V and J are TRBV7-9 and TRBJ2-1, with D perhaps TRBD2 (6 bases). This CDR3 comprises 14 residues. The V and J ends lost 2 bases and 7 bases respectively, with 12 bases between them. Germline V CDR1 and CDR2: SEHNR, FQNEAQ (reference sequence). The DNA of the CDR3 is TGTGCCAGCAGCTTACAGGAGGGCGGGAATGAGCAGTTCTTC. This codes for CASSLQEGGNEQFF.

CDR3: CASSLRGPGYTF. The CDR3 nucleotides read TGTGCCAGCAGTTTGAGGGGGCCCGGCTACACCTTC. V is TRBV12-3 or TRBV12-4 and J is TRBJ1-2, with 7 nucleotides matching TRBD1. This CDR3 region has 12 residues. The junction had 3 bases not matched to a gene; V was cut back by 3 bases and J by 8 bases.

This clonotype appeared a few times. The chain uses TRBV6-6 and TRBJ2-1; 9 bases agree with TRBD2. V shed 7 bases, J shed 8 bases, and the junction held 12 bases outside the gene matches. The CDR3 has 15 residues. Germline loops: CDR1 MNHNY, CDR2 SVGAGI (reference sequence). CDR3 nucleotide sequence: TGTGCCAGCACCCTGACTAGCGGAGATGCCCATGAGCAGTTCTTC. Translated, it gives CASTLTSGDAHEQFF.

This sequence joins TRBV12-3 or TRBV12-4 and TRBJ1-1; D may be TRBD1 (5 bases). There are 14 residues in the CDR3. V lost 8 bases, J lost 4 bases, and 17 bases lay in between. The CDR3 nucleotides read TGTGCCAGCTCGCTAGGGGCAGAGGGCACTGAAGCTTTCTTT. Protein product: CASSLGAEGTEAFF.

This chain uses TRBV3-1 with TRBJ2-7; no definite D call. This CDR3 comprises 12 residues. Germline V gene sequence: CDR1 LGHDT, CDR2 YNNKEL (reference sequence). V was trimmed by 6 bases and J by 5 bases, leaving 11 bases between them. The CDR3 DNA is TGTGCCAGCAGTCCCAGTCCCCACGAGCAGTACTTC. Amino acids: CASSPSPHEQYF.

Comments on this clonotype: One end of the junction does not line up with germline, which may come from a read error. J is TRBJ2-1 and V is TRBV30; 11 nucleotides line up with TRBD2. CDR1 is GTSNPN and CDR2 is SVGIG in the germline V gene (reference sequence). The CDR3 consists of 14 residues. DNA of the CDR3: TGTGCCTGGAGTGAGATAGGACTAGCGGGTGAGCAGGTCTTC. Translating it yields CAWSEIGLAGEQVF.

This chain connects TRBV20-1 to TRBJ2-1; D is undetermined. The CDR3 runs to 14 residues. With 2 bases removed from V and 1 base from J, the gap between germline ends came to 9 bases. Germline V gene lookup returns CDR1 DFQATT and CDR2 SNEGSKA (reference sequence). CDR3 bases: TGCAGTGCTAGACGGCGCGGTTCCTACAATGAGCAGTTCTTC. Translating it yields CSARRRGSYNEQFF.

This clonotype was seen repeatedly, ten times or more. The rearrangement joins TRBV10-3 to TRBJ1-5; D might be TRBD1 (5 bases). Germline V gives CDR1 ENHRY, CDR2 SYGVKD. The germline V and J ends were trimmed by 11 bases and 1 base, with 15 bases remaining between them. The CDR3 contains 14 residues. The CDR3 protein is CASAGWGSNQPQHF. CDR3 DNA: TGTGCCTCTGCGGGGTGGGGGAGCAATCAGCCCCAGCATTTT.

This clonotype was detected only a few times. This rearrangement joins TRBV5-6 to TRBJ2-5; a weak D match, TRBD2 (6 bases). There are 16 residues in the CDR3. V was clipped by 3 bases and J by 6 bases, with 21 bases between them. CDR1 and CDR2 from the germline V gene are SGHDT and YYEEEE. CDR3 DNA sequence: TGTGCCAGCAGCTGGGACTCCTCCCTTGTATTAAAGACCCAGTACTTC. It codes for CASSWDSSLVLKTQYF.

This chain connects TRBV12-3 or TRBV12-4 to TRBJ2-7; D uncertain. Trimming shortened V by 5 bases and J by 7 bases, and 18 bases separated the two germline ends. This CDR3 has 14 residues. In nucleotides, the CDR3 is TGTGCCAGCAGTCGCGCTAGTCATTACAATGAGCAGTACTTC. Protein product: CASSRASHYNEQYF.

This clonotype was counted at least ten times. CDR3 region: CASSLVSSNRNNEQFF. The CDR3 DNA sequence: TGTGCCAGCAGCTTAGTGTCCAGTAATCGGAACAATGAGCAGTTCTTC. V and J are TRBV7-2 and TRBJ2-1; no firm D call. The CDR3 loop spans 16 amino acids. V was trimmed by 1 base and J by 5 bases, leaving 15 bases between them. Germline-derived CDR1 and CDR2 are SGHTA and FQGNSA.

This clonotype was seen a handful of times. This rearrangement joins TRBV20-1 to TRBJ1-2; D not certain. The germline V and J ends were trimmed by 5 bases and 7 bases, with 17 bases remaining between them. Germline V lookup: CDR1 DFQATT, CDR2 SNEGSKA (reference sequence). The length of the CDR3 is 13 residues. This chain's CDR3 is CSADPGPGFGYTF. The DNA for the CDR3 is TGCAGTGCTGACCCGGGCCCGGGGTTTGGCTACACCTTC.

This clonotype came up a few times. The chain has TRBV20-1 and TRBJ2-7, with D unresolved. Between the trimmed V and J ends, which lost 4 bases and 1 base, there was a span of 11 bases. Germline loops: CDR1 DFQATT, CDR2 SNEGSKA (reference sequence). The CDR3 covers 13 residues. CDR3 sequence: CSATVLVSYEQYF. CDR3 DNA: TGCAGTGCTACGGTCCTGGTTTCCTACGAGCAGTACTTC.

The rearrangement links TRBV5-1 to TRBJ1-2; a possible D gene is TRBD1 (5 bases). This CDR3 has 18 residues. V gave up 0 bases and J gave up 2 bases, with 20 bases separating them. From germline, CDR1 is SGHRS and CDR2 YFSETQ. As DNA, the CDR3 is TGCGCCAGCAGCTTGGCCAAGGGGCTTGGGATGAAAAACTATGGCTACACCTTC. Its protein product is CASSLAKGLGMKNYGYTF.

This clonotype was picked up a small number of times. V gene TRBV7-8 combines with J gene TRBJ2-4, with TRBD1 as a possible D gene (6 bases). The J call may be incorrect, as the DNA end agrees better with TRBJ2-7. The CDR3 is 14 amino acids. The germline CDR1 and CDR2 sequences are SGHVS and FQNEAQ. This CDR3 is CASSSGQRPYEQYF. The CDR3 DNA follows: TGTGCCAGCAGCTCGGGACAACGACCCTACGAGCAGTACTTC.

The chain carries TRBV20-1 and TRBJ1-2; 7 nucleotides line up with TRBD1. V lost 8 bases and J lost 9; bases outside the gene matches: 15. Germline values: CDR1 DFQATT, CDR2 SNEGSKA (reference sequence). CDR3 size: 13 residues. CDR3 residues: CSTTDRERECYTF. The CDR3 DNA reads as TGCAGTACTACCGACAGGGAGAGGGAGTGCTACACCTTC.

The V and J genes are TRBV3-1 and TRBJ2-3; 10 nucleotides align to TRBD2. The CDR3 runs to 19 residues. Losses at the gene ends were 0 bases for V and 1 base for J; bases not matched to a gene: 10. Germline assignment: CDR1 LGHDT and CDR2 YNNKEL (reference sequence). Here the CDR3 reads CASSQELAGPGYGTDTQYF. Here the CDR3 DNA reads TGTGCCAGCAGCCAAGAACTAGCGGGACCGGGATATGGCACAGATACGCAGTATTTT.

This clonotype showed up many times. The chain is built from TRBV20-1 and TRBJ2-7; D perhaps matches TRBD2 (6 bases). The CDR3 extends over 16 amino acids. V lost 0 bases, J lost 3 bases, and 18 bases lay in between. Per the germline V gene, CDR1 is DFQATT and CDR2 is SNEGSKA (reference sequence). The CDR3 DNA is TGCAGTGCTAGAGAGGGGGGTAGCGGAGATTACTACGAGCAGTACTTC. Translating it yields CSAREGGSGDYYEQYF.

This chain connects TRBV11-2 to TRBJ2-7; tentatively, D is TRBD2 (7 bases). The CDR3 is made up of 15 amino acids. The ends were cut back, 4 bases at V and 3 bases at J, with 16 bases in the middle. Germline V gives CDR1 SGHAT, CDR2 FQNNGV. The CDR3 region is CASSSGAGAHYEQYF. The CDR3, as DNA: TGTGCCAGCAGCTCTGGGGCGGGGGCCCACTACGAGCAGTACTTC.

This clonotype was recorded only once. V is TRBV7-9 and J is TRBJ2-7, with TRBD2 matching 12 bases. Trimming took 4 bases from V and 7 from J; bases not matched to a gene: 11. Per germline, CDR1 SEHNR and CDR2 FQNEAQ (reference sequence). This CDR3 is 16 amino acids long. The CDR3 DNA sequence: TGTGCCAGCAGCTCCCCCGGACTAGCGGGGCACAATGAGCAGTACTTC. This encodes CASSSPGLAGHNEQYF.

This clonotype has just a few counts. The rearrangement uses TRBV9 and TRBJ2-3; D gene unclear. Germline V gene data show CDR1 as SGDLS and CDR2 as YYNGEE. V was pared by 4 bases and J by 0 bases, with 15 bases between. The CDR3 has 16 amino acids. CDR3 sequence reads: CASSPHSSPSTDTQYF. DNA of the CDR3: TGTGCCAGCAGCCCCCACAGTTCGCCTAGCACAGATACGCAGTATTTT. The whole variable domain, filled in from reference TRBV9 and TRBJ2-3, reads DSGVTQTPKHLITATGQRVTLRCSPRSGDLSVYWYQQSLDQGLQFLIQYYNGEERAKGNILERFSAQQFPDLHSELNLSSLELGDSALYFCASSPHSSPSTDTQYFGPGTRLTVL.

J is TRBJ2-2 and V is TRBV25-1; D unresolved. Germline-derived CDR1 and CDR2 are MGHDK and SYGVNS. The CDR3 consists of 14 residues. V was clipped by 7 bases and J by 6 bases, with 15 bases between them. The CDR3, as DNA: TGTGCCAGCACTGACTTCCGTGGTGCCGGGGAGCTGTTTTTT. It specifies CASTDFRGAGELFF.

The CDR3 protein is CASSFFSSSYNEQFF. The CDR3, as DNA: TGTGCCAGCAGCTTCTTTTCGAGCTCCTACAATGAGCAGTTCTTC. The V call is TRBV7-9, the J call TRBJ2-1, with D uncertain. This CDR3 spans 15 amino acids. The V end was cut by 3 bases, the J end by 0 bases, with 9 bases between. Looked up from germline, CDR1 is SEHNR and CDR2 is FQNEAQ (reference sequence).

This clonotype was detected only a few times. The chain recombines TRBV20-1 with TRBJ2-2; 10 bases are shared with TRBD2. Unmatched junction bases numbered 1, after V lost 5 bases and J lost 1 base. CDR3 size: 14 residues. Germline CDR1 and CDR2: DFQATT and SNEGSKA (reference sequence). The DNA for the CDR3 is TGCAGTGCTGTAGCGGGAGGGAACACCGGGGAGCTGTTTTTT. As protein: CSAVAGGNTGELFF.

V gene TRBV30 combines with J gene TRBJ2-6; D uncertain. Between the trimmed V and J ends, which lost 7 bases and 3 bases, there was a span of 10 bases. The CDR3 covers 13 residues. CDR1 is GTSNPN, CDR2 SVGIG, per germline (reference sequence). CDR3 nucleotide sequence: TGTGCCTCCCTCACTGGTGGGGCCAACGTCCTGACTTTC. Amino acids: CASLTGGANVLTF.

This clonotype showed up many times. The genes are TRBV7-6 and TRBJ2-5; D is unresolved. Germline values: CDR1 SGHVS, CDR2 FNYEAQ. CDR3 size: 13 residues. V dropped 2 bases and J dropped 2 bases, with 6 bases sitting between them. CDR3 nucleotides: TGTGCCAGCAGCTTAACCCAGCAAGAGACCCAGTACTTC. The encoded protein is CASSLTQQETQYF.

Note on this clonotype: Relative to the germline gene, one junction end is altered; a read error may explain this. The rearrangement links TRBV10-3 to TRBJ2-7, with D hard to call. The germline gives CDR1 ENHRY, CDR2 SYGVKD. This CDR3 has 13 residues. DNA of the CDR3: TGTGCCGTCAGTCCCTCTTCCAACTACGAGCAGTACTTC. Encoded protein: CAVSPSSNYEQYF.

The rearrangement uses TRBV29-1 and TRBJ2-2; 9 bases match TRBD2. Trimming cost V 4 bases and J 5 bases; bases outside gene matches: 8. This CDR3 has 15 amino acids. Germline assignment: CDR1 SQVTM and CDR2 ANQGSEA. The CDR3 DNA is TGCAGCGTTGTAGCGGGAGTTACGAGGACCGGGGAGCTGTTTTTT. Amino acids: CSVVAGVTRTGELFF.

V usage is TRBV29-1 and J usage is TRBJ2-3; TRBD2 matches 8 bases. Germline lookup yields CDR1 SQVTM and CDR2 ANQGSEA. The V gene end was trimmed by 3 bases and the J gene end by 1 base; junction bases not matched to a gene: 9. The CDR3 is 16 amino acids. The CDR3 bases are TGCAGCGTTGAGACCCGGATTAGCGGGGGCACAGATACGCAGTATTTT. Translated, it gives CSVETRISGGTDTQYF.

The chain links TRBV21-1 to TRBJ1-4. TRBV21-1 is deemed a pseudogene. This CDR3 is 15 amino acids long. The CDR3 DNA sequence: TGTGCCAGCACCAACGGGGGGGGAATGAAAGAAAAACTGTTTTTT. It translates to CASTNGGGMKEKLFF.